A single T cell receptor beta chain is shown here with its context. Its antigen remains unidentified. PCR used 60 Vbeta primers and 13 Jbeta primers. Authors' data handling: A follow-up analysis tallied about 80 million unique TCR beta chains, some 9.9 million shared. Profiled with immunoSEQ multiplex PCR; TCRdb holds only in-frame clones, not every one. V, J and clone size are taken as reported in that table, and D and trimming were inferred from the DNA itself. Counted here are some 54,000 clones, approximately 80% occurring once; the ten biggest clones make up approximately 5.9%. The data belong to a study of cytomegalovirus exposure and HLA in healthy donors. Study results and caveats: Of the V segments, some could not be distinguished, including TRBV6-2 and TRBV6-3, and were excluded.

Germline V CDR1 and CDR2: LGHNA, YNFKEQ. CDR3 length equals 12 residues. V was pared by 4 bases and J by 6 bases, with 6 bases between. Material for sequencing was PBMCs. This chain joins TRBV4-2 and TRBJ1-4; D not certain. This clonotype was obtained from a male donor in good health and CMV-seronegative. CDR3 sequence (DNA): TGTGCCAGCAGCCGCGCACATGAAAAACTGTTTTTT. Its protein is CASSRAHEKLFF.